This T cell receptor beta chain was sequenced during a study of blood T cell repertoires in COVID-19. Study-wide context: Sites across the United States, Italy and Spain contributed samples from acute and convalescent COVID-19. In each case, the material was cDNA or gDNA derived from T cells, B-cell-depleted T cells, or PBMCs.

The CDR3 extends over 15 amino acids. V lost 1 base and J lost 4, with 11 bases in between. CDR1 and CDR2 (germline): SGHTA, FQGNSA. Profiling relied on immunoSEQ multiplex PCR, and the TCRdb table lists in-frame clones only, not all of them. The repertoire has 250,000 to 300,000 clones, approximately 90% of them found once; the top ten carry 2% to 2.5%. Participant age was about 18 to 89 years, and participants resided in about 25 US areas. Which cohort a participant joined came from the clinical history participants gave. The rearrangement links TRBV7-2 to TRBJ2-1; the D gene is possibly TRBD2 (6 bases). The sample consisted of PBMCs or T cells enriched from blood (not recorded which). This clonotype was obtained from a woman in her thirties or forties with acute COVID-19. The CDR3 protein is CASSLGGGKYNEQFF. CDR3 nucleotide sequence: TGTGCCAGCAGCTTAGGGGGAGGCAAATACAATGAGCAGTTCTTC. The full variable domain, with the rest looked up from reference TRBV7-2 and TRBJ2-1, is GAGVSQSPSNKVTEKGKDVELRCDPISGHTALYWYRQSLGQGLEFLIYFQGNSAPDKSGLPSDRFSAERTGGSVSTLTIQRTQQEDSAVYLCASSLGGGKYNEQFFGPGTRLTVL.